This record looks at one T cell receptor (beta chain) sequence and its context. The V and J ends lost 4 bases and 5 bases respectively, with 18 bases between them. The CDR3 is 15 amino acids. Germline V gene data show CDR1 as SGHRS and CDR2 as YFSETQ. Treatment defined: oral pan-JAK inhibitor, 5-10 mg twice daily. The investigators collected lesional scalp punch biopsies and peripheral blood from alopecia areata patients. From PBMCs, CD4+ and CD8+ T cells were sorted. In each case, RNA was isolated and then reverse transcribed into cDNA as the sequencing template. Libraries were prepared by immunoSEQ multiplex PCR; TCRdb keeps only in-frame clonotypes and omits some of them. The sample lists around 190,000 clones, over 60% occurring once. These data come from a study of CD8+ T cells in alopecia areata.

The TCR sequence derives from a human donor with alopecia areata. The material sequenced was CD4+ T cells sorted from blood, taken at week 4, from a patient treated with tofacitinib. The J gene is TRBJ2-5, the V gene TRBV5-1, with TRBD2 as a possible D gene (6 bases). In DNA, the CDR3 is TGCGCCAGCAGCAGCGTTCCCGGCGGGGAGGAGACCCAGTACTTC. This codes for CASSSVPGGEETQYF. Looking up the rest from reference TRBV5-1 and TRBJ2-5 gives the full variable domain: KAGVTQTPRYLIKTRGQQVTLSCSPISGHRSVSWYQQTPGQGLQFLFEYFSETQRNKGNFPGRFSGRQFSNSRSEMNVSTLELGDSALYLCASSSVPGGEETQYFGPGTRLLVL.